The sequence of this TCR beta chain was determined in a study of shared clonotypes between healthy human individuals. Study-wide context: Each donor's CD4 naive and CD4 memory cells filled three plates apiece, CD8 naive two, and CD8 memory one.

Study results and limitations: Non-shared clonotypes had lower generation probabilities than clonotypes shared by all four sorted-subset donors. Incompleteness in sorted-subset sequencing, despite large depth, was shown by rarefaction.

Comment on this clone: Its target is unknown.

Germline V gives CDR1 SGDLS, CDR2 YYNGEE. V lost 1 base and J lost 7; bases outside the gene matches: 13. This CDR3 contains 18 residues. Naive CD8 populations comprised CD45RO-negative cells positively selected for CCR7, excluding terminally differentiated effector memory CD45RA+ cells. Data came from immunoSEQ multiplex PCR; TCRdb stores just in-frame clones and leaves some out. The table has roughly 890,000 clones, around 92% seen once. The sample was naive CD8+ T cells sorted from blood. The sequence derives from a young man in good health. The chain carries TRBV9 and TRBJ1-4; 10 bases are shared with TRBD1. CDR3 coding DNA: TGTGCCAGCAGCGTATCAGGGACAGGGGAAAATACGCTTGAAAAACTGTTTTTT. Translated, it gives CASSVSGTGENTLEKLFF.